Following are 2 T cell receptor beta chains from one sample sequenced in a study of cytomegalovirus exposure and HLA in healthy donors. Use of 60 Vbeta and 13 Jbeta primers characterized the PCR. This table comes from immunoSEQ multiplex PCR, and its TCRdb copy is limited to in-frame clones, with some not included. The sample yields around 39,000 clones, approximately 80% seen once. Sequencing input: PBMCs. These receptors all come from a young man in good health and CMV-seronegative.

The chain uses TRBV6-5 and TRBJ1-5, with a tentative D call TRBD1 (6 bases). The CDR3 is 15 residues long. With 4 bases removed from V and 1 base from J, the gap between germline ends came to 11 bases. CDR1 and CDR2 from the germline V gene are MNHEY and SVGAGI. The DNA for the CDR3 is TGTGCCAGCAGTTTCGACAGGTTAAGCAATCAGCCCCAGCATTTT. Its translation: CASSFDRLSNQPQHF.

The chain employs TRBV15 and TRBJ1-1, with TRBD1 identical over 10 bases. The J segment lost 6 bases and the V segment lost 1 base, leaving 2 bases of the junction unmatched. CDR3 size: 14 residues. Germline CDR1 reads LNHNV; CDR2 reads YYDKDF (reference sequence). This chain's CDR3 is CATSRGQGAAEAFF. CDR3 sequence (DNA): TGTGCCACCAGCAGAGGACAGGGGGCGGCTGAAGCTTTCTTT.